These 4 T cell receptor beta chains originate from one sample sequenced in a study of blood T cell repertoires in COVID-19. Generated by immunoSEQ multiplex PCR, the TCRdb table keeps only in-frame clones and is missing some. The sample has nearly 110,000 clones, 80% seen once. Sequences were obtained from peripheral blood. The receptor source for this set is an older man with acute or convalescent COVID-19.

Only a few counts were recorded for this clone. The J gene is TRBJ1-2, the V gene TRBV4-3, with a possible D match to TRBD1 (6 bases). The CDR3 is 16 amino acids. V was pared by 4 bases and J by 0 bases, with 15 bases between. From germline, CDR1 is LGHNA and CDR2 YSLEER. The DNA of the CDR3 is TGCGCCAGCAGCCCCGATCAGGGGAGTTCTAACTATGGCTACACCTTC. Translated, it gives CASSPDQGSSNYGYTF.

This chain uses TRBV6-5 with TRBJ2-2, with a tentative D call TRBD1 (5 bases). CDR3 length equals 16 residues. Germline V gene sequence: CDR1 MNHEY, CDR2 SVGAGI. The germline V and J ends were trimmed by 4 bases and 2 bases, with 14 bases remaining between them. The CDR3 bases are TGTGCCAGCAGTTCCCGAGGACAAACAAACACCGGGGAGCTGTTTTTT. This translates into CASSSRGQTNTGELFF.

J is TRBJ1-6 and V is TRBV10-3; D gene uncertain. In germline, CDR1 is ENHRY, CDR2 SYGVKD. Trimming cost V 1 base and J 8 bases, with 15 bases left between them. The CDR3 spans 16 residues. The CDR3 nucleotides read TGTGCCATCAGTGAGTTAAACGGGATTACCCATTCACCCCTCCACTTT. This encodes CAISELNGITHSPLHF.

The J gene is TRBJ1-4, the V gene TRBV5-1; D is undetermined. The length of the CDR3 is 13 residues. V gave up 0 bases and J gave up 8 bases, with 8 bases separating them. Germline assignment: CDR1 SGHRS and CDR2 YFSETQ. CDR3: CASSLGPGEKLFF. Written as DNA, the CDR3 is TGCGCCAGCAGCTTGGGACCCGGGGAAAAACTGTTTTTT.